The rows below give T cell receptor beta chains drawn from one sample of a study of regulatory T cells in long-lasting Graves disease. MiXCR was run by TCRdb on the multiplex PCR reads, yielding one entry per CDR3 protein. The sample contains 700,000 or so distinct CDR3 sequences, 25% to 35% of which appear only once. The material was peripheral blood mononuclear cells (PBMCs), obtained when the disease was refractory, from a patient treated with antithyroid drugs. These receptors were collected from a female donor with Graves disease. CDR3s include the opening cysteine and the closing phenylalanine or tryptophan. Each record gives: clone size, J gene, V gene, D gene, CDR3 DNA, CDR3 protein. D genes are given only for firm matches. Not all rows give a size; the values are once, few, many and, for expanded clones, a class.

size: -
J: TRBJ1-1
V: TRBV14
D: TRBD1
DNA: TGTGCCAGCAGCCAAGAACGCCGACTAAACAGGGGAGGGACTGAAGCTTTCTTT
CDR3: CASSQERRLNRGGTEAFF

size: -
J: TRBJ1-2
V: TRBV10-3
D: -
DNA: TGTGCCATCAGTGAGGGCAGTGACTATGGCTACACCTTC
CDR3: CAISEGSDYGYTF

size: -
J: TRBJ1-3
V: TRBV9
D: -
DNA: TGTGCCAGCAGCGCACAGGTCTCTGGAAACACCATATATTTT
CDR3: CASSAQVSGNTIYF

size: few
J: TRBJ2-1
V: TRBV6-2/TRBV6-3
D: -
DNA: TGTGCCAGCAGTTACCTCGGCGGGACCAATGAGCAGTTCTTC
CDR3: CASSYLGGTNEQFF

size: -
J: TRBJ2-3
V: TRBV6-9
D: TRBD2
DNA: TGTGCCAGCAGTTACTTCACTAGCGGGAGGAGAGATACGCAGTATTTT
CDR3: CASSYFTSGRRDTQYF

size: -
J: TRBJ1-1
V: TRBV5-1
D: -
DNA: TGCGCCAGCCTGGGAGGGGGATCGAATACTGAAGCTTTCTTT
CDR3: CASLGGGSNTEAFF

size: few
J: TRBJ2-7
V: TRBV9
D: -
DNA: TGTGCCAGCAGCGTTGAGAGTCGGGGCTACGAGCAGTACTTC
CDR3: CASSVESRGYEQYF

size: -
J: TRBJ2-7
V: TRBV6-1
D: -
DNA: TGTGCCAGCAGCTTGACGTACACCTACGAGCAGTACTTC
CDR3: CASSLTYTYEQYF

size: many
J: TRBJ2-2
V: TRBV6-5
D: TRBD2
DNA: TGTGCCAGCAGTTACTCGGGACTAGCCCAGATCACCGGGGAGCTGTTTTTT
CDR3: CASSYSGLAQITGELFF

size: many
J: TRBJ1-1
V: TRBV7-2
D: -
DNA: TGTGCCAGCAGCTTTGGCAGGGCCACTGAAGCTTTCTTT
CDR3: CASSFGRATEAFF

size: few
J: TRBJ2-7
V: TRBV6-9
D: -
DNA: TGTGCCAGCAGTTACGGGCAGGGAAGCCACGAGCAGTACTTC
CDR3: CASSYGQGSHEQYF

size: many
J: TRBJ1-5
V: TRBV20-1
D: -
DNA: TGCAGTGCTAGACCCTGGCAGGTGGGTCAGCCCCAGCATTTT
CDR3: CSARPWQVGQPQHF

size: -
J: TRBJ2-7
V: TRBV15
D: -
DNA: TGTGCCACCAGCAGAGAGGTCCATTCCTCCTACGAGCAGTACTTC
CDR3: CATSREVHSSYEQYF

size: few
J: TRBJ1-1
V: TRBV5-1
D: TRBD1
DNA: TGCGCCAGCAGCAATCAGGGGGCAAGGACTGAAGCTTTCTTT
CDR3: CASSNQGARTEAFF

size: -
J: TRBJ2-5
V: TRBV7-9
D: -
DNA: TGTGCCAGCATGCTACCCGGGACGGACCAAGAGACCCAGTACTTC
CDR3: CASMLPGTDQETQYF

size: few
J: TRBJ1-6
V: TRBV19
D: TRBD1
DNA: TGTGCCAGTACCACGACAGGGGTATCCTCACCCCTCCACTTT
CDR3: CASTTTGVSSPLHF

size: few
J: TRBJ1-5
V: TRBV6-1
D: -
DNA: TGTGCCAGCAGGTTGAGGACGGATCAGCCCCAGCATTTT
CDR3: CASRLRTDQPQHF

size: -
J: TRBJ1-3
V: TRBV5-1
D: TRBD1
DNA: TGTGCCAGCAGCAAATTGACAGGGACCTTCTCTGGAAACACCATATATTTT
CDR3: CASSKLTGTFSGNTIYF

size: -
J: TRBJ2-5
V: TRBV6-1
D: TRBD2
DNA: TGTGCCAGCAGGGCCAGCGGGAGCGAGACCCAGTACTTC
CDR3: CASRASGSETQYF

size: -
J: TRBJ2-2
V: TRBV25-1
D: -
DNA: TGTGCCAGCAGTGATCCCAGCACGAACACCGGGGAGCTGTTTTTT
CDR3: CASSDPSTNTGELFF

size: -
J: TRBJ2-5
V: TRBV4-1
D: TRBD2
DNA: TGCGCCAGCAGCCAAGCCGGGGGGGAGACCCAGTACTTC
CDR3: CASSQAGGETQYF

size: -
J: TRBJ2-1
V: TRBV2
D: TRBD2
DNA: TGTGCCAGCAGACCGGGACTAGGAAGTATTTGGCAGTTCTTC
CDR3: CASRPGLGSIWQFF

size: few
J: TRBJ1-5
V: TRBV24-1
D: -
DNA: TGTGCCACCAGTGATGGGACTGATAGCAATCAGCCCCAGCATTTT
CDR3: CATSDGTDSNQPQHF

size: few
J: TRBJ1-5
V: TRBV6-2/TRBV6-3
D: TRBD1
DNA: TGTGCCACCCGAGGACAGGGGGCTGGCAATCAGCCCCAGCATTTT
CDR3: CATRGQGAGNQPQHF

size: few
J: TRBJ1-1
V: TRBV19
D: -
DNA: TGTGCCAGCAGCTCGAGGGGGGCCTTGAACACTGAAGCTTTCTTT
CDR3: CASSSRGALNTEAFF

size: many
J: TRBJ1-1
V: TRBV12-3/TRBV12-4
D: -
DNA: TGTGCCAGCAGTTCCTTTGGGCCGGAGGTAGTGGCTTTCTTT
CDR3: CASSSFGPEVVAFF

size: few
J: TRBJ1-5
V: TRBV20-1
D: -
DNA: TGCAGTGCTACCCCGGGGGAGGCCTTCAATCAGCCCCAGCATTTT
CDR3: CSATPGEAFNQPQHF

size: -
J: TRBJ1-5
V: TRBV6-1
D: -
DNA: TGTGCCAGCGGCCCCCTTGGTAGCAATCAGCCCCAGCATTTT
CDR3: CASGPLGSNQPQHF

size: few
J: TRBJ2-7
V: TRBV9
D: -
DNA: TGTGCCAGCAGCGTAGAAGGTCAGGGGCGGATCGAGCAGTACTTC
CDR3: CASSVEGQGRIEQYF

size: -
J: TRBJ1-2
V: TRBV7-9
D: -
DNA: TGTGCCAGCAGCTTAGAAGCAGCTCCATATGGCTACACCTTC
CDR3: CASSLEAAPYGYTF

size: -
J: TRBJ1-2
V: TRBV20-1
D: -
DNA: TGCAGTGCTAGCATGGGGGGTTCTCACTATGGCTACACCTTC
CDR3: CSASMGGSHYGYTF

size: few
J: TRBJ1-2
V: TRBV29-1
D: TRBD1
DNA: TGCAGCGTAAGGGACAGGGGATCCGGTGGCTACACCTTC
CDR3: CSVRDRGSGGYTF

size: few
J: TRBJ2-5
V: TRBV20-1
D: TRBD2
DNA: TGCAGTGCTAAGGCTAGCGGGAGTCAAGAGACCCAGTACTTC
CDR3: CSAKASGSQETQYF

size: -
J: TRBJ1-4
V: TRBV28
D: -
DNA: TGTGCCAGCAGTCCCCGGACGAGGGATCGAACTAATGAAAAACTGTTTTTT
CDR3: CASSPRTRDRTNEKLFF